This is a list of T cell receptor beta chains from one sample in a study of blood T cell repertoires in COVID-19. Sequencing used immunoSEQ multiplex PCR; TCRdb keeps in-frame clones, though not all of them. There are over 200,000 clones in the sample; less than 85% occur only once, and about 2% lies in the top ten. Material: PBMCs or T cells enriched from blood (not recorded which). Receptors were obtained from a man aged 55 to 70 who had recovered from COVID-19. Both conserved end residues are part of each CDR3. The D gene is left open where the match is weak. Clone size is stated in some rows and not others, as once, few, many or a class when expanded.

d_call: -; clone_size: -; v_call: TRBV2; j_call: TRBJ2-7; cdr3_aa: CASMSGGEQYF; cdr3_nt: TGTGCCAGCATGAGCGGAGGCGAGCAGTACTTC
d_call: -; clone_size: -; v_call: TRBV7-3; j_call: TRBJ2-2; cdr3_aa: CASSLGLFTGELFF; cdr3_nt: TGTGCCAGCAGCTTGGGACTCTTCACCGGGGAGCTGTTTTTT
d_call: -; clone_size: -; v_call: TRBV21-1; j_call: TRBJ1-1; cdr3_aa: CASAGSGHNTEAFF; cdr3_nt: TGTGCCAGCGCGGGTTCGGGACACAACACTGAGGCTTTCTTT
d_call: -; clone_size: -; v_call: TRBV6-5; j_call: TRBJ1-1; cdr3_aa: CASSSYRRLNTEAFF; cdr3_nt: TGTGCCAGCAGTTCGTACAGAAGATTGAACACTGAAGCTTTCTTT
d_call: TRBD1; clone_size: few; v_call: TRBV30; j_call: TRBJ2-2; cdr3_aa: CAWRSPGNRGPGELFF; cdr3_nt: TGTGCCTGGAGGAGTCCGGGGAACAGGGGTCCCGGGGAGCTGTTTTTT
d_call: -; clone_size: few; v_call: TRBV6-5; j_call: TRBJ1-3; cdr3_aa: CASRQHSGNTIYF; cdr3_nt: TGTGCCAGCAGACAGCACTCTGGAAACACCATATATTTT
d_call: TRBD1; clone_size: -; v_call: TRBV5-1; j_call: TRBJ1-1; cdr3_aa: CASSKAGTGGLNTEAFF; cdr3_nt: TGCGCCAGCAGCAAGGCCGGGACAGGGGGGCTGAACACTGAAGCTTTCTTT
d_call: -; clone_size: -; v_call: TRBV5-8; j_call: TRBJ1-6; cdr3_aa: CASSPLRSYNSPLHF; cdr3_nt: TGTGCCAGCAGCCCGCTACGCTCCTATAATTCACCCCTCCACTTT
d_call: TRBD1; clone_size: few; v_call: TRBV7-2; j_call: TRBJ1-2; cdr3_aa: CASSLAPDRGLGYTF; cdr3_nt: TGTGCCAGCAGCTTAGCTCCCGACAGGGGGCTTGGCTACACCTTC
d_call: -; clone_size: -; v_call: TRBV10-1; j_call: TRBJ1-1; cdr3_aa: CASSEDEAANTEAFF; cdr3_nt: TGCGCCAGCAGTGAAGATGAGGCAGCGAACACTGAAGCTTTCTTT
d_call: -; clone_size: -; v_call: TRBV18; j_call: TRBJ1-1; cdr3_aa: CASSPSGRNTEAFF; cdr3_nt: TGTGCCAGCTCACCCTCAGGGCGGAACACTGAAGCTTTCTTT
d_call: -; clone_size: -; v_call: TRBV4-3; j_call: TRBJ1-2; cdr3_aa: CASSQDIGDGYTF; cdr3_nt: TGCGCCAGCAGCCAAGATATAGGGGATGGCTACACCTTC
d_call: TRBD1; clone_size: -; v_call: TRBV10-2; j_call: TRBJ1-5; cdr3_aa: CASSDGQGASNQPQHF; cdr3_nt: TGCGCCAGCAGTGACGGACAGGGGGCTTCGAATCAGCCCCAGCATTTT
d_call: TRBD1; clone_size: once; v_call: TRBV2; j_call: TRBJ1-4; cdr3_aa: CASSEEGQGGEKLFF; cdr3_nt: TGTGCCAGCAGTGAAGAGGGACAGGGGGGTGAAAAACTGTTTTTT
d_call: TRBD1; clone_size: -; v_call: TRBV6-1; j_call: TRBJ1-2; cdr3_aa: CASSERQGSKNYGYTF; cdr3_nt: TGTGCCAGCAGTGAACGACAGGGATCGAAGAACTATGGCTACACCTTC
d_call: -; clone_size: -; v_call: TRBV4-1; j_call: TRBJ2-7; cdr3_aa: CASSQDSQGWYEQYF; cdr3_nt: TGCGCCAGCAGCCAAGATTCCCAGGGGTGGTACGAGCAGTACTTC
d_call: -; clone_size: once; v_call: TRBV12-3/TRBV12-4; j_call: TRBJ2-7; cdr3_aa: CASGLQYEQYF; cdr3_nt: TGTGCCAGCGGCTTGCAATACGAGCAGTACTTC
d_call: TRBD1; clone_size: -; v_call: TRBV11-2; j_call: TRBJ1-2; cdr3_aa: CASSFGQGYGYTF; cdr3_nt: TGTGCCAGCAGCTTTGGACAGGGGTATGGCTACACCTTC
d_call: -; clone_size: -; v_call: TRBV11-3; j_call: TRBJ2-5; cdr3_aa: CASSPGGRVVETQYF; cdr3_nt: TGTGCCAGCAGCCCAGGCGGCAGGGTGGTGGAGACCCAGTACTTC
d_call: -; clone_size: -; v_call: TRBV4-3; j_call: TRBJ2-3; cdr3_aa: CASSQEVGTGPYRDTQYF; cdr3_nt: TGCGCCAGCAGCCAAGAGGTTGGAACAGGGCCATACAGAGATACGCAGTATTTT
d_call: -; clone_size: -; v_call: TRBV13; j_call: TRBJ1-2; cdr3_aa: CASSLGGPEGLYGYTF; cdr3_nt: TGTGCCAGCAGCTTAGGCGGGCCGGAGGGGCTCTATGGCTACACCTTC
d_call: -; clone_size: -; v_call: TRBV19; j_call: TRBJ1-4; cdr3_aa: CASSINPGQTYEKLFF; cdr3_nt: TGTGCCAGTAGTATAAACCCTGGACAGACCTATGAAAAACTGTTTTTT
d_call: TRBD1; clone_size: -; v_call: TRBV19; j_call: TRBJ2-7; cdr3_aa: CASREQGVNEQYF; cdr3_nt: TGTGCCAGTAGGGAACAGGGGGTCAACGAGCAGTACTTC
d_call: TRBD1; clone_size: -; v_call: TRBV19; j_call: TRBJ2-2; cdr3_aa: CASSIPGTGGNTGELFF; cdr3_nt: TGTGCCAGTAGTATCCCCGGGACAGGGGGTAACACCGGGGAGCTGTTTTTT
d_call: -; clone_size: -; v_call: TRBV4-3; j_call: TRBJ1-6; cdr3_aa: CASSQGGGGSNSPLHF; cdr3_nt: TGCGCCAGCAGCCAGGGGGGTGGGGGTAGTAATTCACCCCTCCACTTT
d_call: TRBD1; clone_size: few; v_call: TRBV30; j_call: TRBJ1-4; cdr3_aa: CAWSYRGGEKLFF; cdr3_nt: TGTGCCTGGAGTTACAGGGGTGGTGAAAAACTGTTTTTT
d_call: TRBD1; clone_size: -; v_call: TRBV19; j_call: TRBJ1-1; cdr3_aa: CASRQDRGRGEAFF; cdr3_nt: TGTGCCAGTAGACAGGACAGGGGGCGGGGTGAAGCTTTCTTT
d_call: -; clone_size: -; v_call: TRBV5-8; j_call: TRBJ2-3; cdr3_aa: CASSLTGLHTQYF; cdr3_nt: TGTGCCAGCAGCCTGACTGGGTTACATACGCAGTATTTT
d_call: -; clone_size: -; v_call: TRBV18; j_call: TRBJ1-6; cdr3_aa: CASSPSGNSPLHF; cdr3_nt: TGTGCCAGCTCACCATCAGGGAACTCACCCCTCCACTTT
d_call: -; clone_size: -; v_call: TRBV11-2; j_call: TRBJ2-7; cdr3_aa: CASSLGGLNYEQYF; cdr3_nt: TGTGCCAGCAGCTTAGGTGGACTAAACTACGAGCAGTACTTC
d_call: -; clone_size: -; v_call: TRBV19; j_call: TRBJ1-2; cdr3_aa: CASSSRPLGGYTF; cdr3_nt: TGTGCCAGTAGTTCCCGGCCTCTAGGAGGCTACACCTTC
d_call: TRBD1; clone_size: few; v_call: TRBV5-1; j_call: TRBJ1-4; cdr3_aa: CASSVADRGGEKLFF; cdr3_nt: TGCGCCAGCAGTGTTGCTGACAGGGGAGGAGAAAAACTGTTTTTT
d_call: -; clone_size: -; v_call: TRBV19; j_call: TRBJ2-7; cdr3_aa: CASSIDGSTYEQYF; cdr3_nt: TGTGCCAGTAGTATAGATGGGAGTACCTACGAGCAGTACTTC
d_call: -; clone_size: once; v_call: TRBV7-2; j_call: TRBJ1-1; cdr3_aa: CASSLGGAPNTEAFF; cdr3_nt: TGTGCCAGCAGCTTAGGTGGGGCCCCGAACACTGAAGCTTTCTTT
d_call: -; clone_size: -; v_call: TRBV18; j_call: TRBJ1-6; cdr3_aa: CASSPTDYSPLHF; cdr3_nt: TGTGCCAGCTCACCGACAGACTATTCACCCCTCCACTTT
d_call: TRBD2; clone_size: -; v_call: TRBV24-1; j_call: TRBJ2-3; cdr3_aa: CATSDLGASGGTDTQYF; cdr3_nt: TGTGCCACCAGTGATTTGGGTGCTAGCGGGGGCACAGATACGCAGTATTTT
d_call: TRBD2; clone_size: -; v_call: TRBV24-1; j_call: TRBJ2-1; cdr3_aa: CATNAGGFNEQFF; cdr3_nt: TGTGCCACCAACGCGGGGGGATTCAATGAGCAGTTCTTC
d_call: -; clone_size: -; v_call: TRBV5-1; j_call: TRBJ1-1; cdr3_aa: CASSSGGAQPRMNTEAFF; cdr3_nt: TGCGCCAGCAGCTCGGGGGGAGCCCAACCTCGTATGAACACTGAAGCTTTCTTT
d_call: TRBD1; clone_size: -; v_call: TRBV4-3; j_call: TRBJ2-1; cdr3_aa: CASSHDREPYNEQFF; cdr3_nt: TGCGCCAGCAGCCATGACAGGGAACCCTACAATGAGCAGTTCTTC
d_call: -; clone_size: -; v_call: TRBV6-1; j_call: TRBJ1-6; cdr3_aa: CASSDRGSYNSPLHF; cdr3_nt: TGTGCCAGCAGTGACAGGGGCTCCTATAATTCACCCCTCCACTTT
d_call: -; clone_size: -; v_call: TRBV6-1; j_call: TRBJ2-2; cdr3_aa: CASSEALDIGELFF; cdr3_nt: TGTGCCAGCAGTGAAGCGCTGGACATCGGGGAGCTGTTTTTT
d_call: -; clone_size: once; v_call: TRBV19; j_call: TRBJ2-7; cdr3_aa: CASSVQQGISYEQYF; cdr3_nt: TGTGCCAGTAGTGTACAACAGGGTATCTCCTACGAGCAGTACTTC
d_call: TRBD1; clone_size: -; v_call: TRBV11-2; j_call: TRBJ2-7; cdr3_aa: CASSSPGQGVILPSYEQYF; cdr3_nt: TGTGCCAGCAGCTCGCCGGGACAGGGGGTGATCCTCCCATCCTACGAGCAGTACTTC
d_call: TRBD1; clone_size: -; v_call: TRBV12-3/TRBV12-4; j_call: TRBJ1-2; cdr3_aa: CASRNRGLSGYTF; cdr3_nt: TGTGCCAGCAGAAACAGGGGGCTGAGTGGCTACACCTTC
d_call: -; clone_size: -; v_call: TRBV5-1; j_call: TRBJ1-2; cdr3_aa: CASSVGINYGYTF; cdr3_nt: TGCGCCAGCAGCGTCGGGATTAACTATGGCTACACCTTC
d_call: -; clone_size: once; v_call: TRBV6-5; j_call: TRBJ2-7; cdr3_aa: CASSYSAGSSYEQYF; cdr3_nt: TGTGCCAGCAGTTACTCGGCGGGGAGCTCCTACGAGCAGTACTTC
d_call: -; clone_size: -; v_call: TRBV5-1; j_call: TRBJ2-7; cdr3_aa: CASSLEAGALAYEQYF; cdr3_nt: TGCGCCAGCAGCTTGGAGGCAGGGGCGCTCGCCTACGAGCAGTACTTC
d_call: TRBD1; clone_size: -; v_call: TRBV7-2; j_call: TRBJ1-1; cdr3_aa: CASSAGQGTEAFF; cdr3_nt: TGTGCCAGCAGCGCGGGACAGGGCACTGAAGCTTTCTTT
d_call: -; clone_size: -; v_call: TRBV7-9; j_call: TRBJ1-3; cdr3_aa: CASSLGVSGNTIYF; cdr3_nt: TGTGCCAGCAGCTTAGGCGTGTCTGGAAACACCATATATTTT
d_call: TRBD2; clone_size: -; v_call: TRBV7-8; j_call: TRBJ2-5; cdr3_aa: CASSPLAGGPQETQYF; cdr3_nt: TGTGCCAGCAGCCCCCTAGCGGGGGGCCCCCAAGAGACCCAGTACTTC
d_call: TRBD1; clone_size: -; v_call: TRBV5-1; j_call: TRBJ1-1; cdr3_aa: CASSPSTGLNTEAFF; cdr3_nt: TGCGCCAGCAGCCCTTCGACAGGGTTGAACACTGAAGCTTTCTTT
d_call: -; clone_size: -; v_call: TRBV6-1; j_call: TRBJ2-2; cdr3_aa: CASSEALGDGELFF; cdr3_nt: TGTGCCAGCAGTGAAGCGCTGGGCGACGGGGAGCTGTTTTTT
d_call: -; clone_size: -; v_call: TRBV29-1; j_call: TRBJ2-5; cdr3_aa: CSVLQGGETQYF; cdr3_nt: TGCAGCGTTTTACAGGGGGGGGAGACCCAGTACTTC
d_call: -; clone_size: -; v_call: TRBV5-1; j_call: TRBJ1-1; cdr3_aa: CASSLLSGTEAFF; cdr3_nt: TGCGCCAGCAGCTTGCTCTCGGGGACTGAAGCTTTCTTT
d_call: TRBD1; clone_size: -; v_call: TRBV19; j_call: TRBJ2-2; cdr3_aa: CASSKGQGSTGELFF; cdr3_nt: TGTGCCAGTAGTAAAGGACAGGGGAGCACCGGGGAGCTGTTTTTT
d_call: TRBD1; clone_size: -; v_call: TRBV7-2; j_call: TRBJ1-1; cdr3_aa: CASSPRDRGQAFF; cdr3_nt: TGTGCCAGCAGCCCCCGGGACAGGGGGCAAGCTTTCTTT
d_call: -; clone_size: few; v_call: TRBV5-8; j_call: TRBJ1-5; cdr3_aa: CASSWGLSNQPQHF; cdr3_nt: TGTGCCAGCAGCTGGGGACTGAGTAATCAGCCCCAGCATTTT